The 18 T cell receptor beta chains in this list originate from one sample, sequenced in a study of T cells in Graves' hyperthyroidism and ophthalmopathy. RNA transcripts were the template for amplifying TCR beta CDR3 regions. TCR CDR3 underwent first-round RT-PCR with the HTBI primer set. TCRdb re-derived calls from the multiplex PCR reads in MiXCR, one entry per CDR3 protein. The sample lists nearly 600,000 distinct CDR3 sequences, approximately 15% occurring once. Sequenced: blood. All receptors come from a woman younger than 30 with Graves' ophthalmopathy.

In its sample, this clonotype was seen many times. The chain carries TRBV5-1 and TRBJ2-7, with TRBD2 as a possible D gene (5 bases). CDR1 is SGHRS, CDR2 YFSETQ, per germline. This CDR3 spans 13 amino acids. The V and J ends lost 4 bases and 2 bases respectively, with 10 bases between them. The CDR3 loop reads CASSESGAYEQYF. In nucleotides, the CDR3 is TGCGCCAGCAGCGAATCCGGGGCCTACGAGCAGTACTTC.

This clonotype occurred many times. The chain joins TRBV6-1 to TRBJ2-7; a weak D match, TRBD1 (6 bases). CDR3 length equals 14 residues. Germline V gene sequence: CDR1 MNHNS, CDR2 SASEGT. Trimming took off 5 bases at V and 3 bases at J, with 14 bases between the two ends. The DNA for the CDR3 is TGTGCCAGCAGTTTCCAGGGGAAGGTCTACGAGCAGTACTTC. Translation gives CASSFQGKVYEQYF.

This clonotype was recorded at least ten times. The chain joins TRBV7-8 to TRBJ2-3; D gene ambiguous. Germline CDR1 and CDR2: SGHVS and FQNEAQ. The CDR3 length is 15 residues. Trimming shortened V by 5 bases and J by 0 bases, and 12 bases separated the two germline ends. The CDR3 region is CASSPHGTSTDTQYF. The DNA of the CDR3 is TGTGCCAGCAGCCCCCACGGTACTAGCACAGATACGCAGTATTTT.

J is TRBJ2-3 and V is TRBV3-1, with 8 bases that match TRBD2. After removal of 5 bases from V and 2 bases from J, the junction contained 9 bases not matched to a gene. This CDR3 is 16 amino acids long. CDR1 LGHDT and CDR2 YNNKEL come from the germline V gene (reference sequence). The CDR3, as DNA: TGTGCCAGCAGCGAGGGGAGCGGGAGCCTCACAGATACGCAGTATTTT. Translated: CASSEGSGSLTDTQYF.

Ten or more counts support this clonotype. The V gene is TRBV29-1, the J gene TRBJ2-5; TRBD1 matches 7 bases. The CDR3 runs to 15 residues. Germline V lookup: CDR1 SQVTM, CDR2 ANQGSEA. The V gene end was trimmed by 1 base and the J gene end by 5 bases; junction bases not matched to a gene: 10. The CDR3 DNA reads TGCAGCGTTGAAGCCCGAGGGGGCGCGCAGGAGACCCAGTACTTC. This translates into CSVEARGGAQETQYF.

This clonotype was seen ten or more times. The CDR3, as DNA: TGTGCCAGCAGCTCAGACAGAACCCCCTACGAGCAGTACTTC. Translation gives CASSSDRTPYEQYF. This chain connects TRBV7-3 to TRBJ2-7, with D possibly TRBD1 on 5 matching bases. Germline V gene data show CDR1 as SGHTA and CDR2 as FQGTGA. The germline V and J ends were trimmed by 4 bases and 2 bases, with 12 bases remaining between them. The CDR3 runs 14 residues.

J is TRBJ1-4 and V is TRBV19, with D perhaps matching TRBD1 (6 bases). The V end lost 2 bases, the J end lost 10 bases, and 23 bases lay between the germline ends. This CDR3 contains 17 residues. Germline V gene lookup returns CDR1 LNHDA and CDR2 SQIVND (reference sequence). This chain's CDR3 is CASSIRDKGTRRRKLFF. CDR3 coding DNA: TGTGCCAGTAGTATACGGGACAAGGGGACCCGGAGGAGAAAACTGTTTTTT.

This clonotype was picked up many times. The V and J genes are TRBV20-1 and TRBJ2-5; 10 bases align to TRBD1. Germline assignment: CDR1 DFQATT and CDR2 SNEGSKA (reference sequence). This CDR3 is 15 amino acids long. The ends lost 6 bases at V and 4 bases at J; junction bases unmatched: 11. DNA for the CDR3: TGCAGTGCCGCGGACAGGGGGAGGGTTGGAGAGACCCAGTACTTC. Translated: CSAADRGRVGETQYF.

The rearrangement links TRBV19 to TRBJ2-2, with D uncertain. V gave up 3 bases and J gave up 5 bases, with 7 bases separating them. This CDR3 comprises 13 residues. The germline gives CDR1 LNHDA, CDR2 SQIVND (reference sequence). The CDR3 loop is CASSILGTGELFF. CDR3 sequence (DNA): TGTGCCAGTAGTATTTTGGGGACCGGGGAGCTGTTTTTT.

For this clonotype: A clone one base away is much larger, so this may be a read error. J is TRBJ2-1 and V is TRBV12-3 or TRBV12-4, with TRBD2 matching over 7 bases. V trimming: 3 bases; J trimming: 3 bases; junction bases outside the gene matches: 11. This CDR3 has 17 amino acids. CDR3 residues: CASSFASRLALYNEQFF. The DNA of the CDR3 is TGTGCCAGCAGTTTTGCCAGTAGACTAGCTCTCTACAATGAGCAGTTCTTC.

This clonotype has ten or more counts. V and J are TRBV15 and TRBJ2-5; D is perhaps TRBD1 (5 bases). Trimming stripped 1 base from V and 5 bases from J, with 14 bases between. The CDR3 runs to 15 residues. Germline V gene lookup returns CDR1 LNHNV and CDR2 YYDKDF (reference sequence). CDR3 sequence: CATSRAGSTTETQYF. CDR3 coding DNA: TGTGCCACCAGCAGAGCAGGGTCTACGACGGAGACCCAGTACTTC.

This clonotype has a count of ten or more. CDR3 amino acids: CASSTRSGRAGNEQFF. The CDR3 coding sequence is TGTGCCAGCAGCACACGTAGCGGGAGGGCCGGGAATGAGCAGTTCTTC. The rearrangement links TRBV7-2 to TRBJ2-1, with TRBD2 matching 11 bases. CDR3 length: 16 residues. Germline CDR1 SGHTA, CDR2 FQGNSA. Unmatched junction bases numbered 10, after V lost 5 bases and J lost 7 bases.

Only a few counts were recorded for this clonotype. The CDR3 region is CSARDSAGQPQHF. CDR3 nucleotide sequence: TGCAGTGCTAGAGATTCGGCGGGTCAGCCCCAGCATTTT. V is TRBV20-1 and J is TRBJ1-5, with D unresolved. V lost 0 bases to trimming and J lost 6 bases, with 9 bases between them. Germline CDR1 reads DFQATT; CDR2 reads SNEGSKA (reference sequence). CDR3 length equals 13 residues.

This clonotype appeared many times. V and J are TRBV7-2 and TRBJ2-2; tentative D call: TRBD1 (6 bases). CDR1 is SGHTA and CDR2 is FQGNSA in the germline V gene. The CDR3 sequence is 16 residues long. The V gene lost 1 base and the J gene lost 6 bases, with 15 bases spanning the gap. In nucleotides, the CDR3 is TGTGCCAGCAGCTTAGTCGCAGGGGTTTTCGCCGGGGAGCTGTTTTTT. Translated: CASSLVAGVFAGELFF.

This chain joins TRBV18 and TRBJ1-1; tentatively, D is TRBD1 (6 bases). Trimming took off 1 base at V and 4 bases at J, with 13 bases between the two ends. The CDR3 covers 15 residues. CDR1 KGHSH and CDR2 LQKENI come from the germline V gene. The CDR3 loop reads CASSPRAGGGTEAFF. The CDR3 DNA is TGTGCCAGCTCACCACGGGCCGGGGGCGGCACTGAAGCTTTCTTT.

For this clonotype: It may be a read error: a sequence one base away is much more abundant. The chain has TRBV24-1 and TRBJ2-6; TRBD1 might be the D (6 bases). V was shortened by 5 bases and J by 0 bases, with 16 bases between the two germline ends. The germline V gene has CDR1 KGHDR and CDR2 SFDVKD. The CDR3 spans 18 residues. The CDR3 reads CATSAEGRGHSGANVLTF. The CDR3 region has the DNA TGTGCCACCAGTGCAGAGGGACGGGGACACTCTGGGGCCAACGTCCTGACTTTC.

The chain links TRBV14 to TRBJ2-3; no clear D gene. With 0 bases removed from V and 8 bases from J, the gap between germline ends came to 15 bases. Germline V gene sequence: CDR1 SGHDN, CDR2 FVKESK. The CDR3 consists of 15 residues. For the CDR3, the DNA is TGTGCCAGCAGCCAAGACCGGGCCCATTTGTCTACGCAGTATTTT. Its protein product is CASSQDRAHLSTQYF.

A note on this clonotype: A single base separates this from a much larger clone, so it may be a read error. This chain links TRBV29-1 with TRBJ2-1; the D gene could be TRBD1 or TRBD2 (5 bases each). This CDR3 has 14 residues. Per the germline V gene, CDR1 is SQVTM and CDR2 is ANQGSEA. The CDR3 sequence is CSVSDGDAYNERFF. CDR3 nucleotide sequence: TGCAGCGTATCCGACGGGGACGCCTACAATGAGCGGTTCTTC.